This T cell receptor beta chain stems from a study of cytomegalovirus exposure and HLA in healthy donors. PCR involved 60 Vbeta and 13 Jbeta primers. The repertoire was sequenced with immunoSEQ multiplex PCR; TCRdb's copy has only in-frame clones and lacks some. The sample includes under 200,000 clones, approximately 86% of them seen just once. This CDR3 has 13 amino acids. V lost 4 bases and J lost 6; bases outside the gene matches: 4. Germline lookup yields CDR1 SQVTM and CDR2 ANQGSEA. Notes on the study in general: Later analysis identified a missense DCLRE1C variant that was linked to TCR beta V- and J-gene trimming. Immune exposure was documented only through CMV serostatus. An analysis that was carried out later associated some 17,000 TCR beta sequences with HLA alleles at 0.05 false discovery rate.

In regard to this clone: Its antigen is as yet unknown.

The rearrangement links TRBV29-1 to TRBJ2-2; 8 nucleotides agree with TRBD1. Sample: PBMCs. This receptor was identified in a woman aged 30 to 39 in good health and CMV-seronegative. The CDR3 is CSVGTGGPGELFF. The CDR3 DNA is TGCAGCGTTGGAACAGGGGGGCCCGGGGAGCTGTTTTTT.